These 4 T cell receptor beta chains were all obtained from the same sample, sequenced in a study of blood T cells in healthy people across ages. Combining a sample-barcoded 5' primer with a J-beta primer mix, a second PCR ran for 7 to 11 cycles. TCRdb re-called the 5' RACE reads with MiXCR, one entry per CDR3 protein. Of 1.5 million to 1.9 million distinct CDR3 sequences listed, less than 45% were seen once; the top ten hold over 3.5%. Sequencing input: blood. These receptors came from a woman aged 18-29 years in good health.

This clonotype occurred a few times. J is TRBJ2-7 and V is TRBV6-2 or TRBV6-3; D assignment may be TRBD1 or TRBD2 (5 bases each). This CDR3 spans 13 amino acids. Germline CDR1 and CDR2: MNHEY and SVGEGT. The ends were cut back, 4 bases at V and 3 bases at J, with 10 bases in the middle. CDR3 DNA sequence: TGTGCCAGCAGTTGGGGACCCATCTACGAGCAGTACTTC. This sequence encodes CASSWGPIYEQYF.

The chain has TRBV9 and TRBJ2-1; TRBD2 matches at 7 bases. The ends lost 3 bases at V and 5 bases at J; junction bases unmatched: 5. Germline V gives CDR1 SGDLS, CDR2 YYNGEE. This CDR3 comprises 14 residues. CDR3 sequence: CASSAGGGNNEQFF. CDR3 DNA sequence: TGTGCCAGCAGCGCCGGGGGAGGGAACAATGAGCAGTTCTTC.

This sequence joins TRBV20-1 and TRBJ1-5; the match to TRBD1 covers 8 bases. V trimming: 4 bases; J trimming: 5 bases; junction bases outside the gene matches: 10. The CDR3 loop spans 15 amino acids. CDR1 DFQATT and CDR2 SNEGSKA come from the germline V gene (reference sequence). CDR3 DNA sequence: TGCAGTGCTATCCTGCGACAGGGGCTGTATCAGCCCCAGCATTTT. Its translation: CSAILRQGLYQPQHF.

The gene calls are TRBV27 and TRBJ1-2; D remains ambiguous. V shed 7 bases and J shed 13 bases, with 28 bases lying between them. The germline gives CDR1 MNHEY, CDR2 SMNVEV (reference sequence). This CDR3 has 15 amino acids. The CDR3 region has the DNA TGTGCCAGCACCCTAAAGAGACTCCGGGAACATATTCGCACCTTC. This gives the protein CASTLKRLREHIRTF.